The entry that follows covers one T cell receptor beta chain sequence. The antigen is undetermined. The data were produced by immunoSEQ multiplex PCR, yet TCRdb's version contains in-frame clones alone and is incomplete. The sample totals under 10,000 clones. Median disease duration was about seven years, range 0.2-19.1. These data are taken from a study of synovial regulatory T cells in juvenile arthritis. Whole-study context: Treatments: a few naive, more than five methotrexate, one methotrexate plus infliximab, one unknown.

Study observations and caveats: Inflammation-associated Treg cells in blood had less TCR diversity than the remaining blood Treg cells. Across patients, iaTreg TCR repertoires were mostly private, partly shared with synovial Teff and blood CPL.

The CDR3 is 18 amino acids. Only the protein sequence is given. CDR1 and CDR2 (germline): SGHDT, YYEEEE. The sequenced sample consisted of Treg cells from blood. Subset denoted: remaining (HLA-DR-negative) circulating blood Treg cells. The chain recombines TRBV5-6 with TRBJ2-1; TCRdb designates TRBD2, a call that cannot be tested without DNA. The sequence derives from a donor aged 2-35 years with juvenile idiopathic arthritis. The CDR3 loop reads CASSFGGGGITYYNEQFF.